This TCR beta chain was identified in a study of T cells in Graves' hyperthyroidism and ophthalmopathy. The CDR3 regions of TCR beta were amplified from RNA transcripts. Initially, a first-round RT-PCR of the TCR CDR3 employed the HTBI primer set. One entry per CDR3 protein results from TCRdb running MiXCR on the multiplex PCR reads. The sample includes over 700,000 distinct CDR3 sequences, around 20% of them seen just once. The sample holds many counts of this clonotype. Sequencing used blood. This TCR was recovered from a woman aged 45-65 years with Graves' hyperthyroidism that later progressed to Graves' ophthalmopathy.

DNA of the CDR3: TGCGCCAGCAGCCCTTATACGGCTGGGGCCAACGTCCTGACTTTC. Translated: CASSPYTAGANVLTF. The chain combines TRBV4-1 with TRBJ2-6; no clear D gene. Germline assignment: CDR1 MGHRA and CDR2 YSYEKL. The CDR3 loop spans 15 amino acids. Trimming stripped 4 bases from V and 2 bases from J, with 9 bases between.